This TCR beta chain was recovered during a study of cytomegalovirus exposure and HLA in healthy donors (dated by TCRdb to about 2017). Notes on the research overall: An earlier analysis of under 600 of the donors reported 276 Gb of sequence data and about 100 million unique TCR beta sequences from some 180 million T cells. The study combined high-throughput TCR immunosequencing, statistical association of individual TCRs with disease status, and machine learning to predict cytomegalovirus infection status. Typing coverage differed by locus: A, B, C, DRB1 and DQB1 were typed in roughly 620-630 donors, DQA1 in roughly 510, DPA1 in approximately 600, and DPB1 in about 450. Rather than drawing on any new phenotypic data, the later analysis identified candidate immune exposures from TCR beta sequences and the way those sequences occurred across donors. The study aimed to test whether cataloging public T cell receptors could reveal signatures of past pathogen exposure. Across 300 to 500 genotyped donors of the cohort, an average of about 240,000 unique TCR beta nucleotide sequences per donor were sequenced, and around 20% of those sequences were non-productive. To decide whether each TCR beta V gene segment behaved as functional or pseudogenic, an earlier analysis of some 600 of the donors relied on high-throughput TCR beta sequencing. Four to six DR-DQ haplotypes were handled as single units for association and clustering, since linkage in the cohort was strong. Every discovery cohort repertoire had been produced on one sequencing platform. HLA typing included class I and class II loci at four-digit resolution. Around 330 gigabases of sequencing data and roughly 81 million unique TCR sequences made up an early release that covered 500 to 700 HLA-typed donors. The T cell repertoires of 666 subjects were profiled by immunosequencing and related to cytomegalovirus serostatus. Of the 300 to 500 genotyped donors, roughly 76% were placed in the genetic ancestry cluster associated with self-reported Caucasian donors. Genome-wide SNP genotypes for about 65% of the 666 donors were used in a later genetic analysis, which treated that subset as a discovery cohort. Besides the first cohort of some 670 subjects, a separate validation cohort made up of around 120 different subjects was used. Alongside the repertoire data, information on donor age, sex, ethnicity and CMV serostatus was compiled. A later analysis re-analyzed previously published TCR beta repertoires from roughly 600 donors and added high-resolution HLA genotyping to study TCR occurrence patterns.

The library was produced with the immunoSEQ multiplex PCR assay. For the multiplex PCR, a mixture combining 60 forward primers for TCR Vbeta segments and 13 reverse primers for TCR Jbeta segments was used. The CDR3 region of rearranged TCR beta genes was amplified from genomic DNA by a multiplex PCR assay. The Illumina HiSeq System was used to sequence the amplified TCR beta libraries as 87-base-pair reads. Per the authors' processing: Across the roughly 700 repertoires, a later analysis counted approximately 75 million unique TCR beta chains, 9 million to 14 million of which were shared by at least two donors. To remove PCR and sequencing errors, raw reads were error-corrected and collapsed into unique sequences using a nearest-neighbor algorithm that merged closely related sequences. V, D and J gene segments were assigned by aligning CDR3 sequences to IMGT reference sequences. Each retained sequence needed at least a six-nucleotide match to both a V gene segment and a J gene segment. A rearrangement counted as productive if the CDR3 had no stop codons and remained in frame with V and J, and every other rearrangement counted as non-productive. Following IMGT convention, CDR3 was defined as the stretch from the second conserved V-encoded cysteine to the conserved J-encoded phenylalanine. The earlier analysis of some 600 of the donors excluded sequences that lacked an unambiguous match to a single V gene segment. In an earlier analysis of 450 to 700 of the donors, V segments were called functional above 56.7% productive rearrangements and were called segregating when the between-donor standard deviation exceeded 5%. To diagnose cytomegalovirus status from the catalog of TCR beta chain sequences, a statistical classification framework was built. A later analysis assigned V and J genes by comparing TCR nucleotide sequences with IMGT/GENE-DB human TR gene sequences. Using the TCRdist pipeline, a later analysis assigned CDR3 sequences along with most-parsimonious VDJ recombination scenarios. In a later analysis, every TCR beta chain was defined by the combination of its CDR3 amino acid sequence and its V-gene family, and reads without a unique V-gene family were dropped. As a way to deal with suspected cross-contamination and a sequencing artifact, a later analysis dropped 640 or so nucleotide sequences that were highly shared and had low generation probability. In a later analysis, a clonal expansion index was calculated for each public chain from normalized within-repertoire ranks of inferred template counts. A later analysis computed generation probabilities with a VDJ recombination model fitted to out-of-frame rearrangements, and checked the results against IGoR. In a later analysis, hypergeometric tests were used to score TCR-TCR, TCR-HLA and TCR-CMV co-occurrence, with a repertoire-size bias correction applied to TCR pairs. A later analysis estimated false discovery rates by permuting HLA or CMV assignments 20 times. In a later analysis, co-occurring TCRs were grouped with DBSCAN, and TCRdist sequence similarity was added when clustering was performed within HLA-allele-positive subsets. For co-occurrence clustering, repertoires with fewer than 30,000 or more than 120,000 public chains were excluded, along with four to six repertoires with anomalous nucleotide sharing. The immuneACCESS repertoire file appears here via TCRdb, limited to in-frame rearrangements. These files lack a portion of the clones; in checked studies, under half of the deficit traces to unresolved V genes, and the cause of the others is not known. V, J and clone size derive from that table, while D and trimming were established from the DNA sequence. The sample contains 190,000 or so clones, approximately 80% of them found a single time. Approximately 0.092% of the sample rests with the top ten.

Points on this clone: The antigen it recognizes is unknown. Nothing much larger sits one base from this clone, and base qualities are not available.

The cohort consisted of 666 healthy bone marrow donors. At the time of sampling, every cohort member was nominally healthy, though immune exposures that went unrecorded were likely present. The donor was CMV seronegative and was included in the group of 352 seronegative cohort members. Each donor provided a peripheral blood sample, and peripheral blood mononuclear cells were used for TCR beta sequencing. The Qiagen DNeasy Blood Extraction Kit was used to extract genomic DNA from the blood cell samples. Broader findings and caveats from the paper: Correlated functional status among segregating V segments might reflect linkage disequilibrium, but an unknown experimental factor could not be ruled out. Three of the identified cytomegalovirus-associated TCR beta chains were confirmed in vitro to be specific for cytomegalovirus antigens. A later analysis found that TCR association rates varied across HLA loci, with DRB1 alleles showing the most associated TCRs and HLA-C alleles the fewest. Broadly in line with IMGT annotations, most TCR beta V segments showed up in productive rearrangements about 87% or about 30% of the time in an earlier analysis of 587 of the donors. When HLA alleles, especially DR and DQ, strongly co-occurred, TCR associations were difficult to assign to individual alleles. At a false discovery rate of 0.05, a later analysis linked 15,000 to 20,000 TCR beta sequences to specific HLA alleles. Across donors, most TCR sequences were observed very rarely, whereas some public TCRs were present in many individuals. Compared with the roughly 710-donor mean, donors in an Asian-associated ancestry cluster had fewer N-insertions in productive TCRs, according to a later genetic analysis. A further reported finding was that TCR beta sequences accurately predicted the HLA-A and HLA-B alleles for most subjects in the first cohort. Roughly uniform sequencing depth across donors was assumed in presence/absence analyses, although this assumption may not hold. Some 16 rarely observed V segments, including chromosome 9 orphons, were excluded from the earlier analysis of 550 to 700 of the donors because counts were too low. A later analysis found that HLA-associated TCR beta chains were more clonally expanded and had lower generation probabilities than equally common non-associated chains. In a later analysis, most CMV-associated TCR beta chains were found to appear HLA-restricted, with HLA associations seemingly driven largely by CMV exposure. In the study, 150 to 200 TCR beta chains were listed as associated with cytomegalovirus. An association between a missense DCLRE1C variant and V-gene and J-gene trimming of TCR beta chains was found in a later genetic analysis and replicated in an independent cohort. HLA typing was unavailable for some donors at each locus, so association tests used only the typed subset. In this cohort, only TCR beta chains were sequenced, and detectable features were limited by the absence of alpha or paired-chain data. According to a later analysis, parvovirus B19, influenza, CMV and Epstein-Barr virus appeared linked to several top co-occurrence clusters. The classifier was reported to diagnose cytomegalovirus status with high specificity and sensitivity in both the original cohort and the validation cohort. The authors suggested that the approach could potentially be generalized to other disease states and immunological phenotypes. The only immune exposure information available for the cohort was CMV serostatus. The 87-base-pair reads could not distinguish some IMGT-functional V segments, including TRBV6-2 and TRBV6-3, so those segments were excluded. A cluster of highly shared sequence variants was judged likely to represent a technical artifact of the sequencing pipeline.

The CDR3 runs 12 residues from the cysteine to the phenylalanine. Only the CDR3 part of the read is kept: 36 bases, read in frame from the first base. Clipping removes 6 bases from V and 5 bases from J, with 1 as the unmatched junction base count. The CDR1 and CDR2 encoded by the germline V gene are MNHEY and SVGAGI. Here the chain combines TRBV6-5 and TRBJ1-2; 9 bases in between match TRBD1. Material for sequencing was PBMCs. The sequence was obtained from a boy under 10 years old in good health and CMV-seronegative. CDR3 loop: CASRDRGYGYTF. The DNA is TGTGCCAGCAGGGACAGGGGTTATGGCTACACCTTC.